A selection of T cell receptor beta chains follows, all from one sample in a study of cytomegalovirus exposure and HLA in healthy donors. Sequencing used immunoSEQ multiplex PCR; TCRdb keeps in-frame clones, though not all of them. The sample shows more than 95,000 clones, roughly 83% of them seen only once. The sequenced sample consisted of PBMCs. The receptor source for this set is a man aged 18 to 29 in good health and CMV-seropositive. Each CDR3 is given with its conserved first and last residue. Fields, in order: V gene, CDR3 protein.

TRBV14,CASAPLANSPLHF
TRBV19,CASSVARDGYGYTF
TRBV14,CASRVGGGGRQFF
TRBV9,CASSSEVGEATEAFF
TRBV4-1,CASSQEGGTLMNTEAFF
TRBV18,CASSPYPYEQYF
TRBV5-1,CASSLQGGGDTQYF
TRBV5-1,CASSLDRGDTQYF
TRBV5-4,CASTAPDSPEAFF
TRBV2,CASSESENGYTF
TRBV2,CASSVAGEGSYGYTF
TRBV5-1,CASSLGVTSGGATGELFF
TRBV19,CASSIDPGARETQYF
TRBV9,CASSVGGLTEAFF
TRBV27,CASFDSSGGSQGGNEQFF
TRBV19,CASSSIGGSEEKLFF
TRBV13,CASSPGGYEQYF
TRBV4-1,CASSQGDGNTEAFF
TRBV6-5,CASSYGMGQAKNIQYF
TRBV6-5,CASSYDPAGTQYF
TRBV7-9,CASSLEPDFGPPDRGYTF
TRBV2,CASSEIPMGGEAFF
TRBV28,CASRSHSQGLYSNQPQHF